The 25 T cell receptor beta chains in this list originate from one sample, sequenced in a study of CD8 T cells in ankylosing spondylitis. Broader study findings: Typical of ankylosing spondylitis blood, it appeared, was a TCR beta motif of under 10 highly homologous variants.

In TCRdb, the 5' RACE reads were re-called with MiXCR into one record per CDR3 protein. This sample carries 750,000 to 850,000 distinct CDR3 sequences, about an eighth of them seen once, and the ten largest clones take around 0.51%. The antigens these receptors bind are not known. The sample comprised blood, either unsorted or a sorted T cell fraction (not recorded which). The receptor source for this set is a male donor with ankylosing spondylitis.

This clonotype was detected many times. The V gene is TRBV29-1, the J gene TRBJ2-4; no definite D call. This CDR3 region has 12 residues. Deletions cut 4 bases from V and 6 bases from J, with 10 bases between. Germline-derived CDR1 and CDR2 are SQVTM and ANQGSEA. Written as DNA, the CDR3 is TGCAGCGTTGGGTGGGATAGAAACATTCAGTACTTC. This gives the protein CSVGWDRNIQYF.

In its sample, this clonotype was seen a few times. V is TRBV7-9 and J is TRBJ2-3, with 9 nucleotides matching TRBD1. Losses at the gene ends were 6 bases for V and 5 bases for J; bases not matched to a gene: 9. The CDR3 is made up of 15 amino acids. Germline V CDR1 and CDR2: SEHNR, FQNEAQ (reference sequence). Written as DNA, the CDR3 is TGTGCCAGCAGTTCCGGACAGGGGTCGGTAGATACGCAGTATTTT. It translates to CASSSGQGSVDTQYF.

This chain connects TRBV28 to TRBJ2-1; the D gene is possibly TRBD1 (6 bases). V was shortened by 6 bases and J by 6 bases, with 18 bases between the two germline ends. The CDR3 covers 15 residues. Germline assignment: CDR1 MDHEN and CDR2 SYDVKM. CDR3 sequence reads: CASRGASFLSNEQFF. The CDR3 nucleotides read TGTGCCAGCAGGGGGGCTAGTTTTCTAAGCAATGAGCAGTTCTTC.

This clonotype was found many times. The chain uses TRBV5-6 and TRBJ2-1; D remains unclear. This CDR3 is built from 15 residues. Germline V gene sequence: CDR1 SGHDT, CDR2 YYEEEE. V was clipped by 2 bases and J by 4 bases, with 13 bases between them. CDR3 in amino acids: CASSFGPNPYNEQFF. The CDR3 DNA sequence: TGTGCCAGCAGCTTCGGCCCAAATCCGTACAATGAGCAGTTCTTC.

The CDR3 protein is CASSPARVSEAFF. The CDR3 region has the DNA TGTGCCAGCTCACCAGCCAGGGTCAGTGAAGCTTTCTTT. The chain carries TRBV18 and TRBJ1-1, with D maybe TRBD1 (5 bases). CDR1 KGHSH and CDR2 LQKENI come from the germline V gene. This CDR3 contains 13 residues. V lost 2 bases and J 7 bases, leaving 11 bases between the germline ends. The full variable domain, completed using reference TRBV18 and TRBJ1-1, is NAGVMQNPRHLVRRRGQEARLRCSPMKGHSHVYWYRQLPEEGLKFMVYLQKENIIDESGMPKERFSAEFPKEGPSILRIQQVVRGDSAAYFCASSPARVSEAFFGQGTRLTVV.

The rearrangement links TRBV5-1 to TRBJ2-1, with D tentatively TRBD2 (6 bases). Per germline, CDR1 SGHRS and CDR2 YFSETQ. This CDR3 spans 13 amino acids. Trimming removed 4 bases from V and 10 bases from J, with 15 bases in between. As DNA, the CDR3 is TGCGCCAGCAGCGGGACTCTAGGTGGCGAGCAGTTCTTC. Translation: CASSGTLGGEQFF.

This clonotype has just a few counts. V usage is TRBV5-1 and J usage is TRBJ2-7; no definite D call. The CDR3 spans 16 residues. The V gene lost 0 bases and the J gene lost 0 bases, with 13 bases spanning the gap. The germline CDR1 and CDR2 sequences are SGHRS and YFSETQ. CDR3 coding DNA: TGCGCCAGCAGCTTGGTGGGGTCTCCCTCCTCCTACGAGCAGTACTTC. It encodes CASSLVGSPSSYEQYF.

The V and J genes are TRBV7-3 and TRBJ2-2; D gene ambiguous. The CDR3 runs 15 residues. Per germline, CDR1 SGHTA and CDR2 FQGTGA. Trimming left V 5 bases short and J 1 base short, with 11 bases between. The CDR3 DNA follows: TGTGCCAGCAGCCCGCTCCACAGGAACACCGGGGAGCTGTTTTTT. This codes for CASSPLHRNTGELFF.

Ten or more counts support this clonotype. The V call is TRBV5-1, the J call TRBJ1-2; a possible D gene is TRBD1 (5 bases). The CDR3 runs 14 residues. Germline CDR1 SGHRS, CDR2 YFSETQ. Between the trimmed V and J ends, which lost 4 bases and 6 bases, there was a span of 16 bases. The CDR3 sequence: CASSPMGTYDGYTF. The CDR3 DNA reads as TGCGCCAGCAGCCCGATGGGGACTTATGATGGCTACACCTTC.

The chain carries TRBV11-2 and TRBJ2-5; 7 positions agree with TRBD2. The CDR3 has 13 amino acids. V gave up 1 base and J gave up 9 bases; unmatched junction bases: 5. Germline CDR1 SGHAT, CDR2 FQNNGV. CDR3 DNA: TGTGCCAGCAGCTTAGGATTAGCGGGTTCCCAGTACTTC. Translated, it gives CASSLGLAGSQYF.

The sample holds a few counts of this clonotype. The chain links TRBV6-2 or TRBV6-3 to TRBJ2-3; D remains unclear. V lost 4 bases, J lost 6 bases, and 14 bases lay in between. The CDR3 runs 14 residues. Germline V lookup: CDR1 MNHEY, CDR2 SVGEGT. The CDR3 reads CASSSRAPGDTQYF. In nucleotides, the CDR3 is TGTGCCAGCAGTTCGCGCGCACCCGGGGATACGCAGTATTTT.

The chain couples TRBV5-1 to TRBJ2-7; D might be TRBD1 (6 bases). The ends were cut back, 4 bases at V and 0 bases at J, with 20 bases in the middle. This CDR3 has 17 amino acids. Germline V gene data show CDR1 as SGHRS and CDR2 as YFSETQ. The CDR3 DNA sequence: TGCGCCAGCAGCCCCGGGTCTGGGGGCTTGATCTCCTACGAGCAGTACTTC. Encoded protein: CASSPGSGGLISYEQYF.

This rearrangement joins TRBV29-1 to TRBJ1-2; no firm D call. This CDR3 is built from 13 residues. Germline V gene sequence: CDR1 SQVTM, CDR2 ANQGSEA. V dropped 2 bases and J dropped 4 bases, with 11 bases sitting between them. The CDR3 reads CSVEIPGIYGYTF. The CDR3 DNA reads as TGCAGCGTTGAAATCCCCGGGATCTATGGCTACACCTTC. Full variable domain (remainder filled in from reference TRBV29-1 and TRBJ1-2): SAVISQKPSRDICQRGTSLTIQCQVDSQVTMMFWYRQQPGQSLTLIATANQGSEATYESGFVIDKFPISRPNLTFSTLTVSNMSPEDSSIYLCSVEIPGIYGYTFGSGTRLTVV.

The rearrangement uses TRBV6-2 or TRBV6-3 and TRBJ2-1; 7 nucleotides match TRBD1. Germline V lookup: CDR1 MNHEY, CDR2 SVGEGT. The ends lost 4 bases at V and 1 base at J; junction bases unmatched: 7. The CDR3 runs to 16 residues. The CDR3 region is CASSWRAGGSYNEQFF. In DNA form, the CDR3 reads TGTGCCAGCAGTTGGCGGGCAGGGGGTTCCTACAATGAGCAGTTCTTC.

This clonotype was recorded many times. One end of the junction fails to match germline, which may point to a read error. This sequence joins TRBV29-1 and TRBJ2-5; D is ambiguous. The CDR3 totals 8 residues. CDR1 and CDR2 from the germline V gene are SQVTM and ANQGSEA. The CDR3 region has the DNA TGCAGCGTTGAAGATTGGTGCTTC. Protein sequence: CSVEDWCF. The full variable domain, with the rest looked up from reference TRBV29-1 and TRBJ2-5, is SAVISQKPSRDICQRGTSLTIQCQVDSQVTMMFWYRQQPGQSLTLIATANQGSEATYESGFVIDKFPISRPNLTFSTLTVSNMSPEDSSIYLCSVEDWCFGPGTRLLVL.

This clonotype was counted only a few times. The chain carries TRBV20-1 and TRBJ1-1; tentative D call: TRBD1 (6 bases). This CDR3 contains 11 residues. From germline, CDR1 is DFQATT and CDR2 SNEGSKA (reference sequence). Trimming stripped 8 bases from V and 4 bases from J, with 11 bases between. Here the CDR3 DNA reads TGCAGTTTAGGGGGGCCCACTGAAGCTTTCTTT. Its translation: CSLGGPTEAFF.

This clonotype was recorded only once. The chain combines TRBV5-1 with TRBJ2-1, with 8 bases aligning to TRBD2. Unmatched junction bases numbered 5, after V lost 0 bases and J lost 3 bases. The CDR3 runs 16 residues. CDR1 and CDR2 (germline): SGHRS, YFSETQ. In DNA, the CDR3 is TGCGCCAGCAGCTTGGCCACGGGGGGGGTCTACAATGAGCAGTTCTTC. Protein sequence: CASSLATGGVYNEQFF.

CDR3 in DNA: TGCAGTGCTAGCCTGACAGGGACCGCCACAGATACGCAGTATTTT. This sequence encodes CSASLTGTATDTQYF. V usage is TRBV20-1 and J usage is TRBJ2-3; TRBD1 matches at 7 bases. The germline V gene has CDR1 DFQATT and CDR2 SNEGSKA (reference sequence). The length of the CDR3 is 15 residues. Trimming removed 3 bases from V and 2 bases from J; junction bases left unmatched: 8.

This clonotype was detected many times. This chain connects TRBV25-1 to TRBJ1-1; no reliable D call. The CDR3 has 12 amino acids. The V gene's germline CDR1 is MGHDK and CDR2 SYGVNS. V was pared by 5 bases and J by 1 base, with 5 bases between. DNA for the CDR3: TGTGCCAGCAGTAAAGGGAACACTGAAGCTTTCTTT. As protein: CASSKGNTEAFF. The entire variable domain, with the rest obtained from reference TRBV25-1 and TRBJ1-1, is as follows: EADIYQTPRYLVIGTGKKITLECSQTMGHDKMYWYQQDPGMELHLIHYSYGVNSTEKGDLSSESTVSRIRTEHFPLTLESARPSHTSQYLCASSKGNTEAFFGQGTRLTVV.

The gene calls are TRBV7-6 and TRBJ1-6; D gene uncertain. From germline, CDR1 is SGHVS and CDR2 FNYEAQ. V lost 0 bases to trimming and J lost 10 bases, with 13 bases between them. The CDR3 consists of 15 residues. The CDR3 here is CASSLAAGPESPLHF. The CDR3, as DNA: TGTGCCAGCAGCTTAGCGGCTGGGCCCGAGTCACCCCTCCACTTT.

The V and J genes are TRBV20-1 and TRBJ2-1, with D possibly being TRBD1 (6 bases). The CDR3 has 12 residues. Trimming took 6 bases from V and 7 from J, leaving 13 bases between them. Germline values: CDR1 DFQATT, CDR2 SNEGSKA (reference sequence). As DNA, the CDR3 is TGCAGTGCGAAAACAGGGTGGAATGAGCAGTTCTTC. Its protein is CSAKTGWNEQFF.

The CDR3 sequence is CASSLTGKQPQHF. The DNA for the CDR3 is TGTGCCAGCAGCCTGACAGGTAAACAGCCCCAGCATTTT. The rearrangement joins TRBV7-8 to TRBJ1-5; D possibly corresponds to TRBD1 (6 bases). The V end lost 5 bases, the J end lost 7 bases, and 12 bases lay between the germline ends. The CDR3 sequence is 13 residues long. Per germline, CDR1 SGHVS and CDR2 FQNEAQ.

The CDR3 region is CSVDQQGAGSYEQYF. In DNA, the CDR3 is TGCAGCGTTGATCAACAGGGTGCGGGATCCTACGAGCAGTACTTC. The chain employs TRBV29-1 and TRBJ2-7; D is possibly TRBD1 or TRBD2 (6 bases each). Trimming shortened V by 3 bases and J by 1 base, and 16 bases separated the two germline ends. This CDR3 spans 15 amino acids. Germline-derived CDR1 and CDR2 are SQVTM and ANQGSEA.

This clonotype was recorded at least ten times. The genes are TRBV29-1 and TRBJ2-1, with D perhaps TRBD2 (6 bases). The CDR3 is 16 residues long. V lost 2 bases, J lost 0 bases, and 14 bases lay in between. Germline CDR1 is SQVTM and CDR2 is ANQGSEA. The CDR3 DNA reads as TGCAGCGTTGAAAGGGGCGGAGGGAGCTCCTACAATGAGCAGTTCTTC. This translates into CSVERGGGSSYNEQFF.

The sample holds a few counts of this clonotype. Sequence at one end of the junction differs from germline and may be a read error. The CDR3 sequence is CASSLGSWASYEQYF. The DNA of the CDR3 is TGCGCCAGCAGCCTTGGCTCGTGGGCCTCCTATGAGCAGTACTTC. This chain uses TRBV5-1 with TRBJ2-7; D unresolved. This CDR3 contains 15 residues. Per germline, CDR1 SGHRS and CDR2 YFSETQ. The complete variable domain, with remaining parts taken from reference TRBV5-1 and TRBJ2-7, reads KAGVTQTPRYLIKTRGQQVTLSCSPISGHRSVSWYQQTPGQGLQFLFEYFSETQRNKGNFPGRFSGRQFSNSRSEMNVSTLELGDSALYLCASSLGSWASYEQYFGPGTRLTVT.